This passage covers 22 T cell receptor beta chains from one sample sequenced in a study of T cells in Graves' hyperthyroidism and ophthalmopathy. Amplified TCR beta CDR3 regions derived from RNA transcripts. First-round RT-PCR of the TCR CDR3 relied on the HTBI primer set. MiXCR, run by TCRdb on the multiplex PCR reads, gives a single entry per CDR3 protein. In the table there are about 680,000 distinct CDR3 sequences, over 35% of which are singletons. The sequencing sample was made of blood. All receptors come from a middle-aged woman with Graves' hyperthyroidism.

The gene calls are TRBV11-2 and TRBJ1-5; TRBD1 matches at 7 bases. The CDR3 has 14 amino acids. CDR1 SGHAT and CDR2 FQNNGV come from the germline V gene. V lost 5 bases to trimming and J lost 7 bases; unmatched junction nucleotides: 8. The CDR3 spells CASSRGQVGQPQHF. CDR3 in DNA: TGTGCCAGCAGCCGAGGACAGGTCGGACAGCCCCAGCATTTT.

The rearrangement uses TRBV19 and TRBJ1-4, with a tentative D call TRBD1 (5 bases). The germline CDR1 and CDR2 sequences are LNHDA and SQIVND (reference sequence). Trimming pared 10 bases from V and 1 base from J, leaving 25 bases between. The CDR3 contains 18 residues. The CDR3 sequence: CAISPGPWERGTNEKLFF. For the CDR3, the DNA is TGTGCCATATCTCCGGGACCCTGGGAGAGAGGAACTAATGAAAAACTGTTTTTT.

The V call is TRBV6-6, the J call TRBJ2-2; 8 nucleotides match TRBD2. CDR1 and CDR2 (germline): MNHNY, SVGAGI (reference sequence). J lost 3 bases, V lost 8 bases, and 11 bases had no gene match. This CDR3 is 16 amino acids long. The CDR3 is CASLFGGGRDTGELFF. The CDR3 coding sequence is TGTGCCAGCCTCTTCGGCGGGGGGCGGGACACCGGGGAGCTGTTTTTT.

This clonotype has at least ten counts. In nucleotides, the CDR3 is TGTGCCAGCAGTGAGTTGGAGCGGGACTCCTACGAGCAGTACTTC. This encodes CASSELERDSYEQYF. V usage is TRBV25-1 and J usage is TRBJ2-7, with 7 bases identical to TRBD2. Germline CDR1 and CDR2: MGHDK and SYGVNS. The CDR3 length is 15 residues. Germline trimming cut 3 bases from V and 0 bases from J; bases unmatched to any gene: 5.

This clonotype came up many times. This chain joins TRBV19 and TRBJ1-2; 8 nucleotides match TRBD1. The germline CDR1 and CDR2 sequences are LNHDA and SQIVND (reference sequence). V trimming: 7 bases; J trimming: 0 bases; junction bases outside the gene matches: 4. The CDR3 has 14 amino acids. CDR3 coding DNA: TGTGCCAGTACCCGGGACAGGACTAACTATGGCTACACCTTC. Its translation is CASTRDRTNYGYTF.

This clonotype came up a few times. The gene calls are TRBV7-9 and TRBJ2-7; D is ambiguous. Germline CDR1 reads SEHNR; CDR2 reads FQNEAQ (reference sequence). Trimming removed 6 bases from V and 6 bases from J, with 18 bases in between. This CDR3 has 14 residues. Here the CDR3 reads CASSTAGFSGEQYF. CDR3 bases: TGTGCCAGCAGTACCGCAGGCTTCTCCGGCGAGCAGTACTTC.

This clonotype was recorded once. The gene calls are TRBV6-2 or TRBV6-3 and TRBJ1-1; a possible D gene is TRBD1 (5 bases). Germline V CDR1 and CDR2: MNHEY, SVGEGT. Trimming took 0 bases from V and 6 from J, leaving 8 bases between them. The CDR3 runs to 13 residues. The CDR3 DNA is TGTGCCAGCAGTTACTCCAGGGCTGCTGAAGCTTTCTTT. Translated, it gives CASSYSRAAEAFF.

About this clonotype itself: With a much larger clone just one base away, this may be a read error. The chain combines TRBV20-1 with TRBJ1-2; no reliable D call. CDR1 and CDR2 from the germline V gene are DFQATT and SNEGSKA (reference sequence). The CDR3 runs 14 residues. CDR3 loop: CSAISGDQNYRYTF. The DNA of the CDR3 is TGCAGTGCCATTAGTGGGGATCAAAACTATCGCTACACCTTC.

The chain combines TRBV27 with TRBJ2-7; TRBD1 might be the D (5 bases). Per the germline V gene, CDR1 is MNHEY and CDR2 is SMNVEV (reference sequence). The ends were cut back, 0 bases at V and 9 bases at J, with 18 bases in the middle. This CDR3 is built from 15 residues. CDR3 in amino acids: CASSLSGPVLRGQYF. As DNA, the CDR3 is TGTGCCAGCAGTTTATCGGGGCCGGTGCTACGAGGGCAGTACTTC.

This clonotype was observed a few times. CDR3 sequence reads: CASSYMRGNDSPLHF. The DNA of the CDR3 is TGTGCCAGCAGTTACATGCGGGGTAACGATTCACCCCTCCACTTT. The chain couples TRBV6-2 or TRBV6-3 to TRBJ1-6, with unresolved D. Germline V gives CDR1 MNHEY, CDR2 SVGEGT. Trimming removed 2 bases at V and 8 bases at J, with 13 bases between. This CDR3 contains 15 residues.

V usage is TRBV5-1 and J usage is TRBJ2-5, with 8 bases lining up with TRBD2. Germline V CDR1 and CDR2: SGHRS, YFSETQ. This CDR3 is 15 amino acids long. The junction had 9 bases not matched to a gene; V was cut back by 2 bases and J by 6 bases. The CDR3: CASSFLNSGKQTQYF. The CDR3 DNA is TGCGCCAGCAGCTTCTTGAATAGCGGGAAACAGACCCAGTACTTC.

The V gene is TRBV12-3 or TRBV12-4, the J gene TRBJ1-2, with TRBD1 identical over 9 bases. CDR3 length: 15 amino acids. Trimming removed 8 bases from V and 8 bases from J; junction bases left unmatched: 15. The chain's CDR3 is CASSPGDRVLSGYTF. For the CDR3, the DNA is TGTGCCAGCTCTCCCGGGGACAGGGTACTTTCGGGCTACACCTTC.

Note on this clonotype: One base away lies a much larger clone, so this may be a sequencing read error. Given the absence of the conserved phenylalanine or tryptophan at the CDR3 end, a read error is likely. The J gene is TRBJ1-2, the V gene TRBV19; TRBD1 matches at 7 bases. After removal of 6 bases from V and 2 bases from J, the junction contained 9 bases not matched to a gene. The V gene's germline CDR1 is LNHDA and CDR2 SQIVND (reference sequence). There are 15 residues in the CDR3. CDR3 loop: CASRDNRGPNYGYTL. The CDR3 DNA follows: TGTGCCAGTAGGGACAACAGGGGACCCAACTATGGCTACACCCTC.

This clonotype was seen repeatedly, ten times or more. The rearrangement joins TRBV2 to TRBJ2-2; maybe TRBD2 (6 bases). The CDR3 contains 17 residues. CDR1 is SNHLY, CDR2 FYNNEI, per germline. V gave up 5 bases and J gave up 7 bases, with 23 bases separating them. CDR3 in DNA: TGTGCCAGCAGTCCACACCCCCCGTCGCGGGGCGGCGGGGAGCTGTTTTTT. It codes for CASSPHPPSRGGGELFF. Full variable domain (outside the CDR3, taken from reference TRBV2 and TRBJ2-2): EPEVTQTPSHQVTQMGQEVILRCVPISNHLYFYWYRQILGQKVEFLVSFYNNEISEKSEIFDDQFSVERPDGSNFTLKIRSTKLEDSAMYFCASSPHPPSRGGGELFFGEGSRLTVL.

V and J are TRBV7-9 and TRBJ2-6; 12 nucleotides line up with TRBD1. The V gene end was trimmed by 2 bases and the J gene end by 1 base; junction bases not matched to a gene: 6. The CDR3 is made up of 19 amino acids. CDR1 and CDR2 (germline): SEHNR, FQNEAQ (reference sequence). CDR3 in amino acids: CASSLRPGQGASGANVLTF. The CDR3, as DNA: TGTGCCAGCAGCTTAAGGCCGGGACAGGGGGCATCTGGGGCCAACGTCCTGACTTTC.

Comment on this clonotype: This may come from a read error, since a much larger clone is one base off. The chain employs TRBV7-9 and TRBJ1-2; D is possibly TRBD1 (5 bases). The germline V and J ends were trimmed by 1 base and 8 bases, with 14 bases remaining between them. Germline V gives CDR1 SEHNR, CDR2 FQNEAQ (reference sequence). This CDR3 contains 14 residues. CDR3 nucleotide sequence: TGTGCCAGCAGCTTAGATAATGCAGGGAAAGGCTACACCTTC. Protein sequence: CASSLDNAGKGYTF. Full variable domain (remainder filled in from reference TRBV7-9 and TRBJ1-2): DTGVSQNPRHKITKRGQNVTFRCDPISEHNRLYWYRQTLGQGPEFLTYFQNEAQLEKSRLLSDRFSAERPKGSFSTLEIQRTEQGDSAMYLCASSLDNAGKGYTFGSGTRLTVV.

The genes are TRBV25-1 and TRBJ1-1; D possibly corresponds to TRBD1 (5 bases). The CDR3 covers 12 residues. V lost 8 bases and J 11 bases, leaving 18 bases between the germline ends. Germline V gives CDR1 MGHDK, CDR2 SYGVNS. This CDR3 reads CASGSLWGYAFF. The CDR3 DNA sequence: TGTGCCAGCGGTAGCCTTTGGGGGTACGCTTTCTTT.

Worth noting for this clonotype: A clone one base away is much larger, so this may be a read error. This chain joins TRBV12-3 or TRBV12-4 and TRBJ1-4; no definite D call. Trimming shortened V by 6 bases and J by 5 bases, and 10 bases separated the two germline ends. The CDR3 totals 13 residues. This CDR3 is CASSSDGNEKLFF. As DNA, the CDR3 is TGTGCCAGCAGCTCAGACGGGAATGAAAAACTGTTTTTT.

This clonotype has a count of ten or more. The V call is TRBV10-3, the J call TRBJ1-1, with a tentative D call TRBD1 (5 bases). V was cut by 9 bases and J by 1 base, with 12 bases left in between. Germline V lookup: CDR1 ENHRY, CDR2 SYGVKD. The CDR3 length is 13 residues. The CDR3 region has the DNA TGTGCCATGAGGGACCGCACGAACACTGAAGCTTTCTTT. This encodes CAMRDRTNTEAFF.

The chain has TRBV15 and TRBJ1-2; 9 bases are shared with TRBD1. V was pared by 0 bases and J by 4 bases, with 6 bases of the junction left unmatched. Germline V gene data show CDR1 as LNHNV and CDR2 as YYDKDF (reference sequence). The CDR3 spans 16 residues. DNA for the CDR3: TGTGCCACCAGCAGAGATCGGGACAGGGATCTCTATGGCTACACCTTC. This sequence encodes CATSRDRDRDLYGYTF. Complete variable domain (other parts from reference TRBV15 and TRBJ1-2): DAMVIQNPRYQVTQFGKPVTLSCSQTLNHNVMYWYQQKSSQAPKLLFHYYDKDFNNEADTPDNFQSRRPNTSFCFLDIRSPGLGDTAMYLCATSRDRDRDLYGYTFGSGTRLTVV.

This clonotype has a handful of counts. The CDR3 DNA sequence: TGTGCCAGCAGCCAAGGTGAGCTTCTGGGCACTGAAGCTTTCTTT. Translated, it gives CASSQGELLGTEAFF. The chain uses TRBV7-6 and TRBJ1-1; no firm D call. The V end lost 5 bases, the J end lost 4 bases, and 17 bases lay between the germline ends. CDR3 length equals 15 residues. The V gene's germline CDR1 is SGHVS and CDR2 FNYEAQ.

Only one count was recorded for this clonotype. The chain carries TRBV20-1 and TRBJ2-4; 7 bases agree with TRBD2. The CDR3 has 16 amino acids. The V gene end was trimmed by 6 bases and the J gene end by 0 bases; junction bases not matched to a gene: 11. Germline values: CDR1 DFQATT, CDR2 SNEGSKA (reference sequence). The CDR3: CSAPGEGSLAKNIQYF. DNA of the CDR3: TGCAGTGCCCCCGGGGAGGGCTCCCTAGCCAAAAACATTCAGTACTTC.